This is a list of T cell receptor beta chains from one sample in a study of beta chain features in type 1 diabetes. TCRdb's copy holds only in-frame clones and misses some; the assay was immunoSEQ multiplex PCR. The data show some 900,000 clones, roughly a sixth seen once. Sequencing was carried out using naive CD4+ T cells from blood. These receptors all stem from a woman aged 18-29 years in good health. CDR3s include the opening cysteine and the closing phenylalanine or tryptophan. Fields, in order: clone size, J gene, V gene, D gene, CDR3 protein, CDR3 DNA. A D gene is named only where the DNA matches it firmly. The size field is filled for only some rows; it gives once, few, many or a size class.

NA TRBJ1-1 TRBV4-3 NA CASSQDPTGNTEAFF TGCGCCAGCAGCCAAGACCCGACGGGGAACACTGAAGCTTTCTTT
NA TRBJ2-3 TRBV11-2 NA CASSTNPGLFTDTQYF TGTGCCAGCAGCACAAACCCGGGACTTTTCACAGATACGCAGTATTTT
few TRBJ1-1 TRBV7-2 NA CASSFNSRGAFF TGTGCCAGCAGCTTTAATTCGCGGGGAGCTTTCTTT
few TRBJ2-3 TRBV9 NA CASSVGGRSLTDTQYF TGTGCCAGCAGCGTGGGCGGGCGGAGTCTCACAGATACGCAGTATTTT
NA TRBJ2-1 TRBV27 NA CASSFRVGGYNEQFF TGTGCCAGCAGCTTCAGGGTCGGAGGGTACAATGAGCAGTTCTTC
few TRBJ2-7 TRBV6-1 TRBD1 CASSPGQSLVQYF TGTGCCAGCAGTCCGGGACAGTCTTTGGTGCAGTACTTC
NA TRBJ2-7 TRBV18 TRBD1 CASSPSTGGGSLGEQYF TGTGCCAGCTCACCCTCTACAGGGGGCGGGAGCCTCGGCGAGCAGTACTTC
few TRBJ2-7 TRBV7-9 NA CASSSQGYEQYF TGTGCCAGCAGCTCACAGGGCTACGAGCAGTACTTC
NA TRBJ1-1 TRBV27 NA CASSFGGGYTEAFF TGTGCCAGCAGTTTTGGGGGTGGGTACACTGAAGCTTTCTTT
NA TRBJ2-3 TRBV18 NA CASSLSSGEDTQYF TGTGCCAGCTCACTTTCATCAGGGGAGGATACGCAGTATTTT
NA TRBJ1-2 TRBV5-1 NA CASRWTTNYGYTF TGCGCCAGCAGGTGGACAACTAACTATGGCTACACCTTC
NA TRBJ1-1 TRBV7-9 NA CASSLLGLGTEAFF TGTGCCAGCAGCTTACTGGGGCTTGGCACTGAAGCTTTCTTT
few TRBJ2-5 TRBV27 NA CASSREGTWETQYF TGTGCCAGCAGTCGAGAGGGAACTTGGGAGACCCAGTACTTC
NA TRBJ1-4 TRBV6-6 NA CAGGQGARGEKLFF TGTGCCGGCGGCCAAGGGGCTAGGGGGGAAAAACTGTTTTTT
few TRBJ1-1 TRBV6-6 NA CASSPPDPLPFF TGTGCCAGCAGTCCCCCGGACCCTTTACCTTTCTTT
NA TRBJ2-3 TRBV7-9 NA CASSLAAYTDTQYF TGTGCCAGCAGCTTAGCTGCCTACACAGATACGCAGTATTTT
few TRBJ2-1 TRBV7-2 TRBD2 CASSQTSEGHNEQFF TGTGCCAGCAGCCAGACTAGCGAGGGGCACAATGAGCAGTTCTTC
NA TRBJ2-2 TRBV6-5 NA CASRTTGVSTGELFF TGTGCCAGCAGGACTACGGGAGTTTCCACCGGGGAGCTGTTTTTT
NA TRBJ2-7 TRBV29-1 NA CSVELSGRPYEQYF TGCAGCGTTGAATTAAGCGGGCGGCCCTACGAGCAGTACTTC
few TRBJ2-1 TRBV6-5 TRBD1 CASNDVGAGGRQFF TGTGCCAGCAACGACGTAGGCGCAGGGGGTCGTCAGTTCTTC
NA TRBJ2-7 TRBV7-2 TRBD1 CASSPGQPYEQYF TGTGCCAGCAGCCCGGGACAGCCCTACGAGCAGTACTTC
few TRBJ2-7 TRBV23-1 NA CASSQLGLLSPYEQYF TGCGCCAGCAGTCAATTGGGGCTCCTTAGTCCCTACGAGCAGTACTTC
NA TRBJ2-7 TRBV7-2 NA CASSLDRSYEQYF TGCGCCAGCAGCTTGGACAGATCCTACGAGCAGTACTTC
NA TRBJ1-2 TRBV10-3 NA CAISLARDEGYTF TGTGCCATCAGCCTGGCGCGGGATGAGGGCTACACCTTC
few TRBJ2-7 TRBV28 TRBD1 CASNSGGWYEQYF TGTGCCAGCAACTCAGGGGGCTGGTACGAGCAGTACTTC
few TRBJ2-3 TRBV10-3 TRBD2 CATLAGQASTDTQYF TGTGCCACCCTAGCGGGCCAAGCTAGCACAGATACGCAGTATTTT